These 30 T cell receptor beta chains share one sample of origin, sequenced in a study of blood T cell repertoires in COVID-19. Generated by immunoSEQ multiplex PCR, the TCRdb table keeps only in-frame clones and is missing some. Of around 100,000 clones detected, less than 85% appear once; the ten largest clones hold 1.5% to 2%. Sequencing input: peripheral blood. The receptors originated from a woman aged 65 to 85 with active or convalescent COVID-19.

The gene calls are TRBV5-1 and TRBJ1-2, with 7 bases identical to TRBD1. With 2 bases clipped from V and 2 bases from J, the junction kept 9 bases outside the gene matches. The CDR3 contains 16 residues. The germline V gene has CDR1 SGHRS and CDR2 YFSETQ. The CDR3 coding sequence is TGCGCCAGCAGCTTAGCGGTCGTGGGACAGAACTATGGCTACACCTTC. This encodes CASSLAVVGQNYGYTF.

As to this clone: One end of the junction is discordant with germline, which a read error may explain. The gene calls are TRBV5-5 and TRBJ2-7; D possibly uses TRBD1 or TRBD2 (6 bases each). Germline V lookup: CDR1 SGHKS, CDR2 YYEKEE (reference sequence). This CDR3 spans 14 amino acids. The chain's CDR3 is CVSSLRDNSYEQYF. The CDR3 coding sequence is TGTGTCAGCAGCTTGCGGGACAATTCCTACGAGCAGTACTTC.

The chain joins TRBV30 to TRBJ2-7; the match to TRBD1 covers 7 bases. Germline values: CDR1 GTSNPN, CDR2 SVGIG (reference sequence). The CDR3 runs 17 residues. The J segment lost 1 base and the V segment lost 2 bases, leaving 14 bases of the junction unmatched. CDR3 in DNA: TGTGCCTGGAGTTTTGTACTATCTGCAGGGGGATCCTACGAGCAGTACTTC. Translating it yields CAWSFVLSAGGSYEQYF.

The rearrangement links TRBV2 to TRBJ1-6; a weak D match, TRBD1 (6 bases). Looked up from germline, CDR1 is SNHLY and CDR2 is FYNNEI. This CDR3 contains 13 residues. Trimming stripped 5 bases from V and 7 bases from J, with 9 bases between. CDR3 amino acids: CASSRQENSPLHF. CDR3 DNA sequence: TGTGCCAGCAGTAGACAGGAAAATTCACCCCTCCACTTT.

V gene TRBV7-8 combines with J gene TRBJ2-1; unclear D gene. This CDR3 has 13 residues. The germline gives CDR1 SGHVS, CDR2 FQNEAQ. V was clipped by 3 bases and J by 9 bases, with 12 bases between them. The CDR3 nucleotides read TGTGCCAGCAGCTTTGTGAGCCCGGGTGAGCAGTTCTTC. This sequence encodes CASSFVSPGEQFF.

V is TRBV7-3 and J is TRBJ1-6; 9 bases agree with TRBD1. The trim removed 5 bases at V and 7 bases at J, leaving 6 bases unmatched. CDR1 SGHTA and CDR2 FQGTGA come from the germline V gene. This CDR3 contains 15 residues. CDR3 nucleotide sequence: TGTGCCAGCAGCCAAACGGGACAGGGAAATTCACCCCTCCACTTT. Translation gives CASSQTGQGNSPLHF. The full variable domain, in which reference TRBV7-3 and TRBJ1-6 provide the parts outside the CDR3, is GAGVSQTPSNKVTEKGKYVELRCDPISGHTALYWYRQSLGQGPEFLIYFQGTGAADDSGLPNDRFFAVRPEGSVSTLKIQRTERGDSAVYLCASSQTGQGNSPLHFGNGTRLTVT.

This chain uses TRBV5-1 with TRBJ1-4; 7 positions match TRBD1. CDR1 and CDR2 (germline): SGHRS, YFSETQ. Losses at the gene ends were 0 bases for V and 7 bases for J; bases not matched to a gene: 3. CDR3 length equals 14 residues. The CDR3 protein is CASSLEGGGEKLFF. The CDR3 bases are TGCGCCAGCAGCTTGGAAGGGGGCGGTGAAAAACTGTTTTTT.

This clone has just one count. In nucleotides, the CDR3 is TGTGCCAGCAGCCCCAACTGGGCAGGCACAGATACGCAGTATTTT. Translating it yields CASSPNWAGTDTQYF. The V and J genes are TRBV7-2 and TRBJ2-3; D is unresolved. Germline V gene lookup returns CDR1 SGHTA and CDR2 FQGNSA. This CDR3 contains 15 residues. V gave up 5 bases and J gave up 1 base, with 13 bases separating them.

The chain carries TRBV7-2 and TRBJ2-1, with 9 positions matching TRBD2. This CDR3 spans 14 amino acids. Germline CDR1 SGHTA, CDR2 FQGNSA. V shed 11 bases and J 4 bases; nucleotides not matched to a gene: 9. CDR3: CASVSGRSYNEQFF. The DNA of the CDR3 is TGTGCCTCGGTGAGCGGGAGGAGTTACAATGAGCAGTTCTTC.

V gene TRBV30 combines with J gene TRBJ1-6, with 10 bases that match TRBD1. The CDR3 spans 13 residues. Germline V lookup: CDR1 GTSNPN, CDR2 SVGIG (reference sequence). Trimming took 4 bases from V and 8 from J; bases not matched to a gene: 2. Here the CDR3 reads CAWTGTGDSPLHF. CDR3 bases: TGTGCCTGGACCGGGACAGGGGATTCACCCCTCCACTTT.

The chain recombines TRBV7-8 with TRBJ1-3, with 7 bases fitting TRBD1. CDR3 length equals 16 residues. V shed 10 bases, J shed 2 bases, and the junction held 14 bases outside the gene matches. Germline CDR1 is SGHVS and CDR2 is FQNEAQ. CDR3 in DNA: TGTGCCATCTCGGGACAGAATCTTTTGACTGGAAACACCATATATTTT. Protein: CAISGQNLLTGNTIYF.

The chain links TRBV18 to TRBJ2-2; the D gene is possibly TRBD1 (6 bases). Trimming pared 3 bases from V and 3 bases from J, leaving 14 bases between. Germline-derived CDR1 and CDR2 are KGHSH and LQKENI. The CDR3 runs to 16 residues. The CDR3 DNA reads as TGTGCCAGCTCACCGCCGAATGCAGGGGACACCGGGGAGCTGTTTTTT. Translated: CASSPPNAGDTGELFF.

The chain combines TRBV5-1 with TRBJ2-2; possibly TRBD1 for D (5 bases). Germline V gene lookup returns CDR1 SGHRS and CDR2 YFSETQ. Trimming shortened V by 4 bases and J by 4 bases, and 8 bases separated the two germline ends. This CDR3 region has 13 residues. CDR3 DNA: TGCGCCAGCAGCCCTGACAGCACCGGGGAGCTGTTTTTT. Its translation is CASSPDSTGELFF.

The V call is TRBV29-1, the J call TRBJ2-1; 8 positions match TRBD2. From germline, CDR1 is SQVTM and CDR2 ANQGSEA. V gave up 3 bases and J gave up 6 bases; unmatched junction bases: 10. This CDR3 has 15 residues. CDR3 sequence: CSVDSSGGLSNEQFF. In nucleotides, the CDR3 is TGCAGCGTTGATTCGAGCGGGGGACTAAGCAATGAGCAGTTCTTC.

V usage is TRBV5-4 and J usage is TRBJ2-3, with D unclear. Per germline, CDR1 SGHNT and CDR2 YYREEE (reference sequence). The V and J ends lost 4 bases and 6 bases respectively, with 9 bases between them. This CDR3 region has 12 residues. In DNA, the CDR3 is TGTGCCAGCAGCCGCGCGGTGGATACGCAGTATTTT. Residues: CASSRAVDTQYF.

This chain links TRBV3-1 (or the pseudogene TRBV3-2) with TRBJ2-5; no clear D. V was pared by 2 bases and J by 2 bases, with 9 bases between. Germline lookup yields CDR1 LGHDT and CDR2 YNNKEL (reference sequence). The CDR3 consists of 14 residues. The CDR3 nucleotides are TGTGCCAGCAGCCAACACCATACTCAAGAGACCCAGTACTTC. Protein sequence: CASSQHHTQETQYF.

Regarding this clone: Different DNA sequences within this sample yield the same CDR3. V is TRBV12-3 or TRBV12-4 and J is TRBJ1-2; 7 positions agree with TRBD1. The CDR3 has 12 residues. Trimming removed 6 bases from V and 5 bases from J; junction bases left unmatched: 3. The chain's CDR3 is CASSLQGYGYTF. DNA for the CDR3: TGTGCCAGCAGCCTACAGGGGTATGGCTACACCTTC.

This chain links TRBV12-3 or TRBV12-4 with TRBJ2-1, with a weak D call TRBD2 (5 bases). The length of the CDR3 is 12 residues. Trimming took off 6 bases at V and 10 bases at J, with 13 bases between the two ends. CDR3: CASSPGRGEQFF. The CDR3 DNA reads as TGTGCCAGCAGCCCCGGACGGGGAGAGCAGTTCTTC.

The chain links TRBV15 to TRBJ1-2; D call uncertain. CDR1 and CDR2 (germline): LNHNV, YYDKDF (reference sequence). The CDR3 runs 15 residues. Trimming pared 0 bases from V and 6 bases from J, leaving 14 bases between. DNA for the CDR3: TGTGCCACCAGCAGAGATTTTTCGGTGCTCCATGGCTACACCTTC. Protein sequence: CATSRDFSVLHGYTF.

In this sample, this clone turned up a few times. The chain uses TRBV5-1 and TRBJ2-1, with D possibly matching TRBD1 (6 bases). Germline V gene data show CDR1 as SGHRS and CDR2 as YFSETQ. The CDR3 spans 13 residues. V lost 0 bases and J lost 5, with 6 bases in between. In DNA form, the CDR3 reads TGCGCCAGCAGCTTGGGGGACAACAATGAGCAGTTCTTC. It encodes CASSLGDNNEQFF.

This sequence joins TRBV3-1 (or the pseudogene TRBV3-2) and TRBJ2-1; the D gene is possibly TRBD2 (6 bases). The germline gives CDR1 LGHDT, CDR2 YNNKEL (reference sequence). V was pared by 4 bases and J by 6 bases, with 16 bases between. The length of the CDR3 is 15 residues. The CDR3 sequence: CASSPPGGNPNEQFF. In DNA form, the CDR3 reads TGTGCCAGCAGCCCCCCTGGCGGGAACCCCAATGAGCAGTTCTTC.

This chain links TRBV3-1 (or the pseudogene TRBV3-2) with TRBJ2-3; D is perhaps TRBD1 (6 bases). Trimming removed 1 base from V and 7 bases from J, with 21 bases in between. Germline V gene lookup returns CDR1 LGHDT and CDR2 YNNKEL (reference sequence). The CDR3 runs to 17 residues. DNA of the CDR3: TGTGCCAGCAGCCAAGGGACAGTGGGAAATAAGTTGTATACGCAGTATTTT. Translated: CASSQGTVGNKLYTQYF.

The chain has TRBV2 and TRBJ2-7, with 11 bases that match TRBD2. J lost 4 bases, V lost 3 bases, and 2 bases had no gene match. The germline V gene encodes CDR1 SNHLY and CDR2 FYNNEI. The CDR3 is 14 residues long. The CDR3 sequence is CASSEGLAAYEQYF. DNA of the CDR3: TGTGCCAGCAGTGAGGGACTAGCGGCTTACGAGCAGTACTTC.

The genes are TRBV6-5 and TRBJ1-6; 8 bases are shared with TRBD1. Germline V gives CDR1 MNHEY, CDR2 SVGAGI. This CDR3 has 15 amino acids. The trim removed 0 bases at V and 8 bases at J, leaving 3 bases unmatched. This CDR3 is CASSYSLGQDSPLHF. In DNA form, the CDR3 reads TGTGCCAGCAGTTACTCTTTGGGACAGGATTCACCCCTCCACTTT.

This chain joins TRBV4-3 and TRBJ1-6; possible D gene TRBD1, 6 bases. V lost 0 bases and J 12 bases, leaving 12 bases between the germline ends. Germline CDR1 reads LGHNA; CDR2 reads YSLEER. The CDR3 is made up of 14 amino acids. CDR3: CASSQETGDKPLHF. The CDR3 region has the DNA TGCGCCAGCAGCCAAGAGACAGGAGATAAACCCCTCCACTTT.

The CDR3 bases are TGTGCCAGCGGTGATCGGTACACTAGCGGACCCAATGAGCAGTTCTTC. It yields the protein CASGDRYTSGPNEQFF. The V gene is TRBV27, the J gene TRBJ2-1; 8 nucleotides agree with TRBD2. This CDR3 is 16 amino acids long. The germline gives CDR1 MNHEY, CDR2 SMNVEV (reference sequence). Trimming cost V 8 bases and J 6 bases; bases outside gene matches: 15.

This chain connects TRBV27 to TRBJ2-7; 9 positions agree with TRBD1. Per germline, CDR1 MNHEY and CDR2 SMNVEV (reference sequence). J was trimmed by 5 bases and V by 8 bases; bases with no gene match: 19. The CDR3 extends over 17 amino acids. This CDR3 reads CASHVNLGQGLINEQYF. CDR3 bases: TGTGCCAGCCATGTTAATCTGGGACAGGGTTTGATCAACGAGCAGTACTTC.

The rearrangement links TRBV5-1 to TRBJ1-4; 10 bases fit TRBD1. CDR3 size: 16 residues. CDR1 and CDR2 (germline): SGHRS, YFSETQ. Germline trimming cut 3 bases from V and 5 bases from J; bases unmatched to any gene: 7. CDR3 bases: TGCGCCAGCAGCTCCTCTCCGGGACAGGGGAATGAAAAACTGTTTTTT. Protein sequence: CASSSSPGQGNEKLFF.

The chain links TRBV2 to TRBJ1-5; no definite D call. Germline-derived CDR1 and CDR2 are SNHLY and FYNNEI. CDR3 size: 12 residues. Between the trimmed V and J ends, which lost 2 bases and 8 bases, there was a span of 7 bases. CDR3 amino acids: CASSEIPKPQHF. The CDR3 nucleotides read TGTGCCAGCAGTGAAATTCCCAAGCCCCAGCATTTT.

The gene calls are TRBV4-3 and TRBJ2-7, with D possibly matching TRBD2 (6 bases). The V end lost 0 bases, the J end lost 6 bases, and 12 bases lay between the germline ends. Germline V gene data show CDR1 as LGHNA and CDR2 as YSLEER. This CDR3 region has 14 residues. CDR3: CASSQDRLESEQYF. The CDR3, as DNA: TGCGCCAGCAGCCAAGACCGACTAGAAAGCGAGCAGTACTTC.